This T cell receptor (beta chain) was captured by sequencing in a study of blood T cell repertoires in COVID-19. Study at large: Both acute and convalescent COVID-19 samples were obtained from the United States, Italy and Spain. Nucleic acid was either cDNA or gDNA, and it came from T cells, B-cell-depleted T cells, or PBMCs.

As handled by the study authors: How many nucleated cells were present was estimated from reference gene primer amplification. Data came from immunoSEQ multiplex PCR; TCRdb stores just in-frame clones and leaves some out. V, J and clone size reflect that table, while D and trimming were determined from the DNA. The sample consists of more than 60,000 clones, over 65% of them appearing once. In germline, CDR1 is ENHRY, CDR2 SYGVKD. The CDR3 totals 13 residues. V lost 3 bases and J lost 7, with 9 bases in between. The V and J genes are TRBV10-3 and TRBJ2-2; a possible D gene is TRBD1 (5 bases). The sequencing sample was made of peripheral blood. The origin of this receptor is a human donor with acute or convalescent COVID-19. The donor label of this sample is uncertain. The CDR3 coding sequence is TGTGCCATCAGTGAAACAGGCGACGGGGAGCTGTTTTTT. It codes for CAISETGDGELFF.